The 27 T cell receptor beta chains given below trace back to one sample, sequenced in a study of T cells after yellow fever vaccination. TCRdb passed the 5' RACE reads through MiXCR, listing each CDR3 protein once. The sample shows more than 95,000 distinct CDR3 sequences, 6% to 8% of them seen only once. Sequencing was performed on CD4+ T cells sorted from PBMCs, taken 9 to 10 days after the first yellow fever vaccination. The receptor source for this set is a young man who received the YFV17D yellow fever vaccine.

This clonotype was picked up many times. The V and J genes are TRBV6-1 and TRBJ1-2, with D possibly matching TRBD1 (5 bases). The CDR3 extends over 15 amino acids. Germline CDR1 MNHNS, CDR2 SASEGT. V was pared by 6 bases and J by 5 bases, with 19 bases between. This chain's CDR3 is CASRGQEGPIYGYTF. For the CDR3, the DNA is TGTGCCAGCAGGGGCCAGGAGGGGCCAATTTATGGCTACACCTTC.

This clonotype has a count of ten or more. This chain links TRBV6-5 with TRBJ2-5; D is unresolved. The CDR3 is 12 amino acids. Germline loops: CDR1 MNHEY, CDR2 SVGAGI. Trimming took off 0 bases at V and 2 bases at J, with 1 base between the two ends. The chain's CDR3 is CASSYSQETQYF. CDR3 bases: TGTGCCAGCAGTTACTCACAAGAGACCCAGTACTTC.

This clonotype was counted many times. J is TRBJ1-4 and V is TRBV20-1; 9 bases match TRBD1. The V gene end was trimmed by 5 bases and the J gene end by 7 bases; junction bases not matched to a gene: 5. Germline-derived CDR1 and CDR2 are DFQATT and SNEGSKA (reference sequence). This CDR3 has 13 residues. The CDR3 sequence: CSAPRTGVEKLFF. In DNA, the CDR3 is TGCAGTGCTCCGAGGACAGGGGTTGAAAAACTGTTTTTT.

This clonotype was counted only a few times. The chain combines TRBV20-1 with TRBJ2-3; unclear D gene. This CDR3 region has 12 residues. From germline, CDR1 is DFQATT and CDR2 SNEGSKA (reference sequence). V was cut by 5 bases and J by 5 bases, with 11 bases left in between. The CDR3 spells CSAPPGRDTQYF. The CDR3 DNA reads as TGCAGTGCTCCGCCGGGTAGAGATACGCAGTATTTT.

This clonotype was seen at least ten times. The genes are TRBV7-2 and TRBJ2-7, with D perhaps matching TRBD1 (6 bases). Trimming left V 5 bases short and J 2 bases short, with 13 bases between. This CDR3 spans 14 amino acids. Per the germline V gene, CDR1 is SGHTA and CDR2 is FQGNSA. DNA for the CDR3: TGTGCCAGCAGCCCCAGATGGACAGCCTACGAGCAGTACTTC. It codes for CASSPRWTAYEQYF.

This clonotype was seen repeatedly, ten times or more. V is TRBV18 and J is TRBJ2-7, with 8 bases that match TRBD2. Germline CDR1 reads KGHSH; CDR2 reads LQKENI. J lost 4 bases, V lost 3 bases, and 5 bases had no gene match. CDR3 size: 14 residues. CDR3 in amino acids: CASSPPGGSYEQYF. Here the CDR3 DNA reads TGTGCCAGCTCACCCCCGGGAGGGAGTTACGAGCAGTACTTC.

This clonotype has at least ten counts. J is TRBJ1-5 and V is TRBV6-2 or TRBV6-3, with 9 bases matching TRBD1. The CDR3 sequence is 17 residues long. Trimming took 2 bases from V and 3 from J; bases not matched to a gene: 8. Looked up from germline, CDR1 is MNHEY and CDR2 is SVGEGT. The CDR3 bases are TGTGCCAGCAGTTACCTTACAGGGGGCGGAGACAATCAGCCCCAGCATTTT. It is translated as CASSYLTGGGDNQPQHF.

This clonotype occurred many times. The chain carries TRBV7-3 and TRBJ2-1; perhaps TRBD2 as D (5 bases). The CDR3 has 13 residues. V lost 4 bases and J 5 bases, leaving 9 bases between the germline ends. Germline V CDR1 and CDR2: SGHTA, FQGTGA. This CDR3 is CASSSGINNEQFF. CDR3 bases: TGTGCCAGCAGCTCGGGGATCAACAATGAGCAGTTCTTC.

This clonotype was recorded many times. J is TRBJ2-3 and V is TRBV5-1; TRBD2 aligns across 10 bases. V gave up 4 bases and J gave up 6 bases; unmatched junction bases: 8. The CDR3 runs to 15 residues. The germline CDR1 and CDR2 sequences are SGHRS and YFSETQ. The CDR3 DNA follows: TGCGCCAGCAGCCAATTAGCGGGGGGCCATGATACGCAGTATTTT. Encoded protein: CASSQLAGGHDTQYF.

This clonotype was counted many times. The V call is TRBV11-1, the J call TRBJ1-1; 7 bases are shared with TRBD1. Germline assignment: CDR1 SGHAT and CDR2 FQDESV (reference sequence). CDR3 length: 13 residues. J gave up 10 bases and V 5 bases, and 10 bases lay outside the gene matches. DNA for the CDR3: TGTGCCAGCAGCCAAGACAGGGTCCGGGTAGCTTTCTTT. Its protein is CASSQDRVRVAFF.

This clonotype was counted many times. This sequence joins TRBV25-1 and TRBJ1-2, with D unresolved. Germline V CDR1 and CDR2: MGHDK, SYGVNS. This CDR3 is built from 14 residues. The ends were cut back, 3 bases at V and 7 bases at J, with 15 bases in the middle. The CDR3, as DNA: TGTGCCAGCAGTGACGCTCCCGTCTCGTTTGGCTACACCTTC. Amino acid sequence: CASSDAPVSFGYTF.

In its sample, this clonotype was seen many times. The genes are TRBV9 and TRBJ1-5; TRBD1 agrees at 10 bases. Trimming cost V 3 bases and J 6 bases; bases outside gene matches: 3. CDR3 length equals 14 residues. Germline V gene sequence: CDR1 SGDLS, CDR2 YYNGEE. CDR3 sequence reads: CASSGGQGFQPQHF. CDR3 DNA: TGTGCCAGCAGCGGGGGACAGGGGTTTCAGCCCCAGCATTTT.

A remark on this clonotype: A read error may explain this, as a much larger clone is one base away. This sequence joins TRBV4-3 and TRBJ2-5, with D perhaps matching TRBD1 (6 bases). Trimming stripped 6 bases from V and 5 bases from J, with 16 bases between. The CDR3 has 14 residues. The germline gives CDR1 LGHNA, CDR2 YSLEER. The CDR3 spells CASSITTGSETQYF. The CDR3 DNA is TGCGCCAGCAGTATAACTACAGGGAGTGAGACCCAGTACTTC.

In its sample, this clonotype was seen many times. The chain combines TRBV6-2 or TRBV6-3 with TRBJ1-1, with D possibly matching TRBD1 (6 bases). The germline V gene has CDR1 MNHEY and CDR2 SVGEGT. Trimming stripped 11 bases from V and 4 bases from J, with 35 bases between. The CDR3 runs to 19 residues. The CDR3 is CALPGEDEIRGAESTEAFF. As DNA, the CDR3 is TGTGCCCTTCCCGGGGAGGATGAAATAAGGGGGGCCGAGAGCACTGAAGCTTTCTTT.

V and J are TRBV15 and TRBJ1-2; a weak D match, TRBD1 (5 bases). Germline CDR1 LNHNV, CDR2 YYDKDF (reference sequence). CDR3 length equals 16 residues. Trimming took 1 base from V and 4 from J, leaving 16 bases between them. CDR3 region: CATSRALWGEPYGYTF. The CDR3 region has the DNA TGTGCCACCAGCAGAGCCTTGTGGGGCGAACCCTATGGCTACACCTTC.

This clonotype was recorded at least ten times. At one end, the junction sequence differs from germline, possibly due to a read error. This chain joins TRBV12-3 or TRBV12-4 and TRBJ2-1; 8 bases agree with TRBD1. The CDR3 runs to 15 residues. The CDR3 DNA reads as TGTGCCAGCACCCTTGGGCAGGGGGCCTACGATGAGCAGTTCTTC. Encoded protein: CASTLGQGAYDEQFF.

In the case of this clonotype: A much larger clone lies one base from this, so it may be a read error. The chain links TRBV4-2 to TRBJ2-7; TRBD2 aligns across 7 bases. The CDR3 runs 15 residues. Per the germline V gene, CDR1 is LGHNA and CDR2 is YNFKEQ. V trimming: 2 bases; J trimming: 4 bases; junction bases outside the gene matches: 8. CDR3 protein: CASSQTVGGKYEQYF. The CDR3 region has the DNA TGTGCCAGCAGCCAAACCGTGGGGGGGAAATACGAGCAGTACTTC.

There are many counts of this clonotype. J is TRBJ1-2 and V is TRBV4-1, with 12 bases identical to TRBD1. This CDR3 has 15 residues. The V segment lost 0 bases and the J segment 8 bases; nucleotides outside the gene matches: 4. The germline gives CDR1 MGHRA, CDR2 YSYEKL. Here the CDR3 reads CASSQEGTGGIGYTF. The CDR3 DNA is TGCGCCAGCAGCCAAGAGGGGACAGGGGGCATAGGCTACACCTTC.

This clonotype showed up many times. The rearrangement uses TRBV20-1 and TRBJ2-5, with 12 bases identical to TRBD2. Germline V lookup: CDR1 DFQATT, CDR2 SNEGSKA (reference sequence). The CDR3 is made up of 16 amino acids. The J segment lost 5 bases and the V segment lost 3 bases, leaving 10 bases of the junction unmatched. DNA of the CDR3: TGCAGTGCTAGTTTCTCTAGCGGGGGGGCCGGCGAGACCCAGTACTTC. It is translated as CSASFSSGGAGETQYF.

This chain connects TRBV28 to TRBJ1-2; D ambiguous. CDR3 length: 11 residues. CDR1 and CDR2 from the germline V gene are MDHEN and SYDVKM. The V gene lost 11 bases and the J gene lost 4 bases, with 11 bases spanning the gap. Here the CDR3 DNA reads TGTGCCTCACAGAGGACCTATGGCTACACCTTC. It is translated as CASQRTYGYTF.

This clonotype was recorded at least ten times. CDR3 amino acids: CASTLQGAISEQYF. CDR3 nucleotide sequence: TGCGCCAGCACCCTACAGGGGGCGATTAGCGAGCAGTACTTC. The V call is TRBV5-1, the J call TRBJ2-7; TRBD1 agrees at 9 bases. V was clipped by 6 bases and J by 6 bases; unmatched bases: 10. The CDR3 is made up of 14 amino acids. In germline, CDR1 is SGHRS, CDR2 YFSETQ.

In its sample, this clonotype was seen many times. V is TRBV19 and J is TRBJ1-2, with D unresolved. Trimming took 5 bases from V and 0 from J, leaving 13 bases between them. Per germline, CDR1 LNHDA and CDR2 SQIVND (reference sequence). The CDR3 runs to 15 residues. CDR3 bases: TGTGCCAGTAGTGGGATTCCCGGGGCTAACTATGGCTACACCTTC. The encoded protein is CASSGIPGANYGYTF.

This clonotype was picked up many times. This CDR3 is CASSRTGVLMNTEAFF. In DNA form, the CDR3 reads TGTGCCAGTAGTAGAACAGGGGTCCTTATGAACACTGAAGCTTTCTTT. The V gene is TRBV19, the J gene TRBJ1-1, with TRBD1 matching over 7 bases. The germline gives CDR1 LNHDA, CDR2 SQIVND (reference sequence). Trimming cost V 4 bases and J 0 bases; bases outside gene matches: 8. CDR3 size: 16 residues. Filled out from reference TRBV19 and TRBJ1-1, the complete variable domain reads DGGITQSPKYLFRKEGQNVTLSCEQNLNHDAMYWYRQDPGQGLRLIYYSQIVNDFQKGDIAEGYSVSREKKESFPLTVTSAQKNPTAFYLCASSRTGVLMNTEAFFGQGTRLTVV.

This clonotype was seen at least ten times. The chain carries TRBV7-3 and TRBJ2-1; 10 bases align to TRBD2. Germline V CDR1 and CDR2: SGHTA, FQGTGA. The J segment lost 7 bases and the V segment lost 2 bases, leaving 8 bases of the junction unmatched. This CDR3 comprises 16 residues. CDR3 loop: CASSLGAGGPWNEQFF. Here the CDR3 DNA reads TGTGCCAGCAGCTTAGGAGCGGGGGGGCCCTGGAATGAGCAGTTCTTC.

The sample holds many counts of this clonotype. This sequence joins TRBV18 and TRBJ1-2; D possibly corresponds to TRBD1 (5 bases). Per the germline V gene, CDR1 is KGHSH and CDR2 is LQKENI. Trimming took off 3 bases at V and 2 bases at J, with 16 bases between the two ends. This CDR3 is 16 amino acids long. CDR3 region: CASSPLPGRQNYGYTF. The DNA for the CDR3 is TGTGCCAGCTCACCGCTACCGGGACGGCAGAACTATGGCTACACCTTC.

In this sample, this clonotype turned up many times. This chain joins TRBV27 and TRBJ2-3; D ambiguous. V dropped 0 bases and J dropped 0 bases, with 10 bases sitting between them. Germline lookup yields CDR1 MNHEY and CDR2 SMNVEV (reference sequence). The CDR3 has 16 amino acids. In nucleotides, the CDR3 is TGTGCCAGCAGTTTATCGCCAAGCCTGAGCACAGATACGCAGTATTTT. Translating it yields CASSLSPSLSTDTQYF.

This clonotype was seen only a few times. This chain joins TRBV28 and TRBJ2-3, with D unclear. CDR1 MDHEN and CDR2 SYDVKM come from the germline V gene. Trimming cost V 3 bases and J 5 bases, with 6 bases left between them. The CDR3 extends over 12 amino acids. CDR3 in DNA: TGTGCCAGCAGTTTGGCCCAAGATACGCAGTATTTT. Its translation is CASSLAQDTQYF.